Sequencing of this T cell receptor (beta chain) was carried out in a study of T-cell reconstitution after alpha-beta-depleted transplantation in children. General observations from the study: Expanded graft clones numbering several hundred reportedly gave rise to alpha-beta T cells about two months after transplant. Fresh T-cell production supplied most of the T-cell counts and diversity seen one year after transplant. For some patients, TCRbeta diversity was high at day 60 because of recipient T cells and thymic progenitors that survived.

Trimming cost V 3 bases and J 6 bases, with 14 bases left between them. In germline, CDR1 is LNHNV, CDR2 YYDKDF (reference sequence). This CDR3 has 14 amino acids. This clonotype was picked up a small number of times. Its antigen is not known. Unique molecular identifiers were incorporated into the prepared TCRbeta library. Using its own MiXCR run on the PCR reads, TCRdb lists one record per CDR3 protein. The sample lists 90,000 to 130,000 distinct CDR3 sequences, around a tenth occurring once. Sequences were derived from PBMCs, sampled before TCRalphabeta/CD19-depleted stem cell transplant. This chain links TRBV15 with TRBJ1-1, with D possibly matching TRBD1 (5 bases). This receptor was taken from a boy aged 2-15 years with acute lymphoblastic leukemia, due to receive a stem cell transplant. CDR3 DNA sequence: TGTGCCACCAGCAGCCGGGACGGGATAGCTGAAGCTTTCTTT. Translated, it gives CATSSRDGIAEAFF.